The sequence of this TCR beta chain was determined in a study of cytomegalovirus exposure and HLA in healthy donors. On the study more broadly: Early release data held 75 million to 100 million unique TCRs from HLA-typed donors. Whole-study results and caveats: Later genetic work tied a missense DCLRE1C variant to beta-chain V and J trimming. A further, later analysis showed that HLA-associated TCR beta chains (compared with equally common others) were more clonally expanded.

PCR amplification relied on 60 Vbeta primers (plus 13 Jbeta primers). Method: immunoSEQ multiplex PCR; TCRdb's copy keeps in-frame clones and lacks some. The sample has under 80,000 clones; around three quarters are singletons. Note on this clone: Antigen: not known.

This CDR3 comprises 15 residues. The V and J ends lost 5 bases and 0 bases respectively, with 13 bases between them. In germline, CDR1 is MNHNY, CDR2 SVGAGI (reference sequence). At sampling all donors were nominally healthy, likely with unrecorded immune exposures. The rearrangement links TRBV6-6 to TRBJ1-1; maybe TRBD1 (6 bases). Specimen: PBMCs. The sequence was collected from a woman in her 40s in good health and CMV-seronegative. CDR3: CASSAPDSVNTEAFF. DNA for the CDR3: TGTGCCAGCAGTGCACCGGACAGCGTGAACACTGAAGCTTTCTTT.